The rows below give T cell receptor beta chains drawn from one sample of a study of cytomegalovirus exposure and HLA in healthy donors. TCRdb's copy holds only in-frame clones and misses some; the assay was immunoSEQ multiplex PCR. The sample consists of under 200,000 clones, approximately 81% of them appearing once. Sequencing used PBMCs. These receptors came from a female donor in good health and CMV-seronegative. CDR3s include the opening cysteine and the closing phenylalanine or tryptophan. Each record gives: D gene, CDR3 length, V gene, J gene, clone size, CDR3 protein, CDR3 DNA. D genes are given only for firm matches. The size entry is marked missing in some rows and otherwise reads once, few, many or a size class.

TRBD1	13	TRBV7-9	TRBJ2-7	few	CASSRDSHHEQYF	TGTGCCAGCAGCCGGGACAGCCACCACGAGCAGTACTTC
TRBD2	15	TRBV7-2	TRBJ2-1	.	CASSLGLAGGDEQFF	TGTGCCAGCAGCTTAGGACTAGCGGGAGGAGATGAGCAGTTCTTC
TRBD1	18	TRBV10-3	TRBJ2-7	.	CAISGGDRGRPLTYEQYF	TGTGCCATCAGTGGAGGGGACAGGGGGCGTCCCCTTACCTACGAGCAGTACTTC
TRBD1	15	TRBV28	TRBJ1-5	.	CASAGGQGDRQPQHF	TGTGCCAGCGCGGGGGGCCAGGGGGACCGGCAGCCCCAGCATTTT
.	15	TRBV25-1	TRBJ2-3	once	CASSAKDQGVDTQYF	TGTGCCAGCAGTGCTAAGGACCAGGGTGTGGATACGCAGTATTTT
.	13	TRBV2	TRBJ2-3	.	CASTRDSADTQYF	TGTGCCAGCACCAGGGACTCCGCAGATACGCAGTATTTT
TRBD1	12	TRBV18	TRBJ1-1	.	CASSPGDREAFF	TGTGCCAGCTCACCGGGGGACAGGGAAGCTTTCTTT
.	13	TRBV2	TRBJ1-5	once	CASSGDGNQPQHF	TGTGCCAGCAGTGGTGACGGGAATCAGCCCCAGCATTTT
TRBD1	12	TRBV13	TRBJ2-7	.	CASSGTGREQYF	TGTGCCAGCAGCGGGACAGGGCGCGAGCAGTACTTC
.	16	TRBV19	TRBJ1-3	.	CASSIGEASSGNTIYF	TGTGCCAGTAGTATTGGGGAGGCGAGCTCTGGAAACACCATATATTTT
.	15	TRBV5-4	TRBJ1-2	.	CASSPAGRRGYGYTF	TGTGCCAGCAGCCCAGCGGGTCGCCGCGGCTATGGCTACACCTTC
.	11	TRBV28	TRBJ2-3	.	CASRKGPTQYF	TGTGCCAGCAGGAAGGGGCCTACGCAGTATTTT
.	13	TRBV10-3	TRBJ2-5	.	CAIGPQGGETQYF	TGTGCCATCGGACCACAGGGGGGGGAGACCCAGTACTTC